This T cell receptor (beta chain) was observed in a study of T-cell reconstitution after alpha-beta-depleted transplantation in children. Preparation of the TCRbeta library used unique molecular identifiers. TCRdb re-analysed the PCR reads in MiXCR, keeping a single row per CDR3 protein. The table includes about 610,000 distinct CDR3 sequences, roughly 10% detected once. Germline V gene lookup returns CDR1 SGHRS and CDR2 YFSETQ. CDR3 size: 17 residues. Trimming cost V 4 bases and J 7 bases; bases outside gene matches: 15. This clonotype was seen a handful of times. Sequenced material: PBMCs from the stem cell graft donor, taken from the stem cell graft. This chain joins TRBV5-1 and TRBJ2-3, with TRBD2 matching over 10 bases. The sequence was collected from a human donor who donated a stem cell graft to a child with acute myeloid leukemia. The CDR3 reads CASSLESGRGPQHTQYF. CDR3 bases: TGCGCCAGCAGCCTCGAAAGCGGGAGGGGCCCACAACATACGCAGTATTTT. The full variable domain, with the rest looked up from reference TRBV5-1 and TRBJ2-3, is KAGVTQTPRYLIKTRGQQVTLSCSPISGHRSVSWYQQTPGQGLQFLFEYFSETQRNKGNFPGRFSGRQFSNSRSEMNVSTLELGDSALYLCASSLESGRGPQHTQYFGPGTRLTVL.